This T cell receptor beta chain was found in a study of blood T cell repertoires in COVID-19. Study-wide background: Samples came from the United States, Italy and Spain, spanning acute and convalescent COVID-19. The cDNA or gDNA used as material had been derived from T cells, B-cell-depleted T cells, or PBMCs.

Produced via immunoSEQ multiplex PCR; TCRdb's table is partial and in-frame only. The repertoire includes fewer than 150,000 clones, around 88% of them detected once, and around 26% sits in the top ten. This CDR3 is 15 amino acids long. CDR1 LNHDA and CDR2 SQIVND come from the germline V gene (reference sequence). The V gene end was trimmed by 3 bases and the J gene end by 1 base; junction bases not matched to a gene: 6. The material sequenced was peripheral blood. This chain uses TRBV19 with TRBJ2-7, with TRBD2 matching 7 bases. This TCR was recovered from a human donor in a cohort sampled during active COVID-19. The CDR3 is CASSIEKGLSYEQYF. CDR3 in DNA: TGTGCCAGTAGTATCGAAAAGGGACTATCCTACGAGCAGTACTTC.